Listed here are 8 T cell receptor beta chains from one sample, sequenced in a study of blood T cells in healthy people across ages (dated by TCRdb to the mid-2010s). Library generation was performed with 5' RACE. Sequencing relied on an Illumina HiSeq 2500. The second PCR ran for roughly 7 to 12 cycles and used a J-beta primer mix along with a sample-barcoded 5' primer. The raw public reads went through TCRdb reprocessing: fastp at Q25, MiXCR clone calling, in-frame beta chains kept. For every CDR3 protein sequence, its rows merge into one entry that carries the most common genes and DNA. In all, the sample holds over 1.5 million distinct CDR3 sequences, and around 50% of those were seen once. Around 2.1% of the sample goes to the ten largest clones. The sample was blood. These receptors originate from a woman between 40 and 55 years old in good health.

The chain carries TRBV28 and TRBJ1-5; no reliable D call. V was pared by 3 bases and J by 3 bases, with 6 bases between. CDR3 length: 13 residues. CDR1 and CDR2 from the germline V gene are MDHEN and SYDVKM. Here the CDR3 DNA reads TGTGCCAGCAGTTTTGGGAACAATCAGCCCCAGCATTTT. Residues: CASSFGNNQPQHF. The variable domain in full, with the rest retrieved from reference TRBV28 and TRBJ1-5, is DVKVTQSSRYLVKRTGEKVFLECVQDMDHENMFWYRQDPGLGLRLIYFSYDVKMKEKGDIPEGYSVSREKKERFSLILESASTNQTSMYLCASSFGNNQPQHFGDGTRLSIL.

This clonotype was picked up a small number of times. The CDR3 nucleotides are TGTGCCAGCAGCTCGGGACTTATCTCACCCCTCCACTTT. This translates into CASSSGLISPLHF. The gene calls are TRBV7-3 and TRBJ1-6; D is possibly TRBD1 (5 bases). The CDR3 covers 13 residues. Germline CDR1 and CDR2: SGHTA and FQGTGA. Trimming stripped 4 bases from V and 10 bases from J, with 11 bases between.

This rearrangement joins TRBV6-6 to TRBJ2-5; D might be TRBD2 (6 bases). The V and J ends lost 7 bases and 2 bases respectively, with 17 bases between them. The length of the CDR3 is 15 residues. Germline V gives CDR1 MNHNY, CDR2 SVGAGI (reference sequence). CDR3 nucleotide sequence: TGTGCCAGCATCCGAGCGGGTATCGATCAAGAGACCCAGTACTTC. Protein product: CASIRAGIDQETQYF.

This clonotype was detected only once. This chain connects TRBV15 to TRBJ2-3; 7 bases align to TRBD1. The CDR3 length is 16 residues. The germline V gene encodes CDR1 LNHNV and CDR2 YYDKDF (reference sequence). The V gene end was trimmed by 5 bases and the J gene end by 3 bases; junction bases not matched to a gene: 11. CDR3 DNA sequence: TGTGCCACCAGCCGCGACTACAGGGGTGGGACAGATACGCAGTATTTT. Its translation: CATSRDYRGGTDTQYF.

This clonotype has a handful of counts. The chain employs TRBV7-9 and TRBJ1-5; D is undetermined. Germline V gene lookup returns CDR1 SEHNR and CDR2 FQNEAQ (reference sequence). The CDR3 has 16 residues. The germline V and J ends were trimmed by 5 bases and 0 bases, with 14 bases remaining between them. The CDR3 nucleotides read TGTGCCAGCAGCCCCGCCGGGCTGGCTAGCAATCAGCCCCAGCATTTT. Encoded protein: CASSPAGLASNQPQHF.

The chain recombines TRBV9 with TRBJ1-5; the D is unclear. Germline V lookup: CDR1 SGDLS, CDR2 YYNGEE. The CDR3 covers 15 residues. Trimming took 3 bases from V and 0 from J, leaving 10 bases between them. As DNA, the CDR3 is TGTGCCAGCAGCGCTGGTGGGAATAGCAATCAGCCCCAGCATTTT. Translating gives CASSAGGNSNQPQHF. The variable domain in full, with the rest retrieved from reference TRBV9 and TRBJ1-5, is DSGVTQTPKHLITATGQRVTLRCSPRSGDLSVYWYQQSLDQGLQFLIQYYNGEERAKGNILERFSAQQFPDLHSELNLSSLELGDSALYFCASSAGGNSNQPQHFGDGTRLSIL.

The count of this clonotype is one. This rearrangement joins TRBV29-1 to TRBJ2-7; maybe TRBD2 (5 bases). Germline-derived CDR1 and CDR2 are SQVTM and ANQGSEA. The CDR3 length is 15 residues. Deletions cut 5 bases from V and 5 bases from J, with 22 bases between. In nucleotides, the CDR3 is TGCAGCGTTAGAAGAGGGCCCCTGAGATCCCACGAGCAGTACTTC. This sequence encodes CSVRRGPLRSHEQYF.

In its sample, this clonotype was seen a few times. The chain is built from TRBV13 and TRBJ2-4, with D possibly TRBD2 on 5 matching bases. Germline values: CDR1 PRHDT, CDR2 FYEKMQ (reference sequence). Trimming shortened V by 0 bases and J by 13 bases, and 16 bases separated the two germline ends. CDR3 length: 14 residues. CDR3 in DNA: TGTGCCAGCAGCTTAGGCCGGGCAGCTAGGGAGCAGTACTTC. As protein: CASSLGRAAREQYF.